These 32 T cell receptor beta chains were all obtained from the same sample, sequenced in a study of monozygotic twins with inflammatory bowel disease. From the 5' RACE reads, TCRdb lists one entry per CDR3 protein and no DNA. The repertoire table contains about 300,000 distinct CDR3 sequences. Material: blood. These receptors all come from a human donor with ulcerative colitis or Crohn's disease, or a healthy co-twin of an affected twin (not recorded which).

This sequence joins TRBV18 and TRBJ1-6; the D call of TRBD1 rests on TCRdb alone, since no DNA is present to check it. This CDR3 contains 15 residues. Germline CDR1 and CDR2: KGHSH and LQKENI. The CDR3 spells CASSVTDSRNSPLHF.

CDR3 in amino acids: CASSQGSEQYF. V and J are TRBV3-1 and TRBJ2-7. The CDR3 loop spans 11 amino acids. CDR1 and CDR2 (germline): LGHDT, YNNKEL (reference sequence).

The V gene is TRBV4-3, the J gene TRBJ2-3; no DNA is available, so the TRBD2 call from TCRdb remains unchecked. The CDR3 length is 18 residues. Germline CDR1 and CDR2: LGHNA and YSLEER. This CDR3 reads CASSLELLLAGSTDTQYF.

The CDR3 sequence: CAIAGGELYEQYF. The rearrangement links TRBV10-3 to TRBJ2-7; the D call from TCRdb, TRBD2, cannot be confirmed without DNA. The CDR3 extends over 13 amino acids. From germline, CDR1 is ENHRY and CDR2 SYGVKD.

This clonotype is classed as medium-sized (0.01 to 0.1%) by frequency. This chain links TRBV18 with TRBJ2-4; lacking DNA, the TRBD2 call made by TCRdb goes unchecked. The CDR3 loop spans 13 amino acids. Germline V gene sequence: CDR1 KGHSH, CDR2 LQKENI. The CDR3 reads CASSPTRENIQYF.

This chain joins TRBV7-2 and TRBJ2-7. The CDR3 length is 14 residues. Germline-derived CDR1 and CDR2 are SGHTA and FQGNSA. The CDR3 sequence: CASSLDPVRYEQYF.

The rearrangement uses TRBV29-1 and TRBJ1-4. Germline values: CDR1 SQVTM, CDR2 ANQGSEA. The CDR3 has 13 amino acids. The CDR3 sequence is CSVAFGRVEKLFF. The whole variable domain, remainder taken from reference TRBV29-1 and TRBJ1-4, is SAVISQKPSRDICQRGTSLTIQCQVDSQVTMMFWYRQQPGQSLTLIATANQGSEATYESGFVIDKFPISRPNLTFSTLTVSNMSPEDSSIYLCSVAFGRVEKLFFGSGTQLSVL.

The rearrangement uses TRBV27 and TRBJ2-1; TCRdb indicates TRBD2, and absent DNA this call remains unverified. Per the germline V gene, CDR1 is MNHEY and CDR2 is SMNVEV (reference sequence). This CDR3 region has 15 residues. The CDR3 protein is CASGSGTSGGNEQFF.

This chain connects TRBV5-4 to TRBJ2-5. Germline V gives CDR1 SGHNT, CDR2 YYREEE (reference sequence). CDR3 length: 14 amino acids. CDR3 protein: CASSLGDRQETQYF.

The V and J genes are TRBV6-2 or TRBV6-3 and TRBJ1-4. CDR1 is MNHEY and CDR2 is SVGEGT in the germline V gene. This CDR3 region has 20 residues. The CDR3 sequence: CASRPPSREQTGLTNEKLFF.

The genes are TRBV20-1 and TRBJ2-7; TCRdb designates TRBD2, a call that cannot be tested without DNA. The CDR3 runs to 17 residues. Per germline, CDR1 DFQATT and CDR2 SNEGSKA (reference sequence). CDR3 sequence reads: CSARGGGPRAKWYEQYF.

The CDR3 sequence: CASSYSRQGAGEQFF. The V and J genes are TRBV6-5 and TRBJ2-1; no DNA is available, so the TRBD1 call from TCRdb remains unchecked. CDR1 is MNHEY and CDR2 is SVGAGI in the germline V gene. The CDR3 is 15 amino acids.

The chain combines TRBV9 with TRBJ2-1; no DNA is available, so the TRBD2 call from TCRdb remains unchecked. CDR1 and CDR2 from the germline V gene are SGDLS and YYNGEE. This CDR3 is built from 13 residues. CDR3 in amino acids: CASKGLAEGEQFF.

The chain combines TRBV11-2 with TRBJ1-4; the D gene TCRdb calls, TRBD1, cannot be checked with no DNA. This CDR3 comprises 18 residues. Germline V lookup: CDR1 SGHAT, CDR2 FQNNGV. This CDR3 reads CASSPGGTGRVVREKLFF.

The V gene is TRBV24-1, the J gene TRBJ2-1; TCRdb returns TRBD2, unconfirmable since there is no DNA. The length of the CDR3 is 16 residues. Germline CDR1 is KGHDR and CDR2 is SFDVKD. The CDR3: CATSDRLGRPYNEQFF.

The chain links TRBV27 to TRBJ1-6; TCRdb's D call of TRBD1 is untestable without DNA. CDR1 is MNHEY and CDR2 is SMNVEV in the germline V gene (reference sequence). The CDR3 is made up of 15 amino acids. The CDR3 sequence is CASVSSGTVSSPLHF.

V and J are TRBV27 and TRBJ1-4; TCRdb selects TRBD1, and the lack of DNA leaves this call unchecked. The germline V gene encodes CDR1 MNHEY and CDR2 SMNVEV (reference sequence). The CDR3 covers 15 residues. CDR3 sequence reads: CASSLGGQVLSKLFF.

The chain carries TRBV5-1 and TRBJ2-1; as DNA is missing, the TRBD1 call by TCRdb cannot be tested. CDR3 length: 11 residues. Germline loops: CDR1 SGHRS, CDR2 YFSETQ. The CDR3 here is CASSIRDEQFF.

V is TRBV12-3 or TRBV12-4 and J is TRBJ1-2. The length of the CDR3 is 13 residues. The CDR3 loop is CASSLVVKGGYTF.

The chain links TRBV5-1 to TRBJ2-1; TCRdb indicates TRBD2, and absent DNA this call remains unverified. The germline V gene encodes CDR1 SGHRS and CDR2 YFSETQ. This CDR3 has 15 residues. The CDR3 here is CASSRRTSGNNEQFF.

The gene calls are TRBV28 and TRBJ2-7; TCRdb names TRBD2, which stays unverified in the absence of DNA. The CDR3 totals 14 residues. Germline values: CDR1 MDHEN, CDR2 SYDVKM. The CDR3 spells CASRFASLVGEQYF. The variable domain in full, completed from reference TRBV28 and TRBJ2-7, reads DVKVTQSSRYLVKRTGEKVFLECVQDMDHENMFWYRQDPGLGLRLIYFSYDVKMKEKGDIPEGYSVSREKKERFSLILESASTNQTSMYLCASRFASLVGEQYFGPGTRLTVT.

This chain's CDR3 is CASSQSYYEQYF. The chain uses TRBV3-1 and TRBJ2-7. The germline V gene encodes CDR1 LGHDT and CDR2 YNNKEL (reference sequence). This CDR3 is built from 12 residues.

J is TRBJ2-1 and V is TRBV7-3; there is no DNA to check the TCRdb D call of TRBD1. The length of the CDR3 is 16 residues. Germline CDR1 reads SGHTA; CDR2 reads FQGTGA. The CDR3 reads CASSLTYRGAPKEQFF.

J is TRBJ2-7 and V is TRBV7-9. The CDR3 has 13 amino acids. The germline V gene has CDR1 SEHNR and CDR2 FQNEAQ (reference sequence). CDR3 loop: CASSLHNLDEQYF.

This sequence joins TRBV28 and TRBJ2-7; as DNA is missing, the TRBD1 call by TCRdb cannot be tested. Germline CDR1 and CDR2: MDHEN and SYDVKM. This CDR3 region has 12 residues. This CDR3 reads CATRGGSYEQYF.

The rearrangement links TRBV20-1 to TRBJ1-1; there is no DNA to check the TCRdb D call of TRBD1. CDR3 length equals 15 residues. Germline V CDR1 and CDR2: DFQATT, SNEGSKA (reference sequence). The chain's CDR3 is CSAPNRGRLNTEAFF.

The V gene is TRBV30, the J gene TRBJ1-3. The germline V gene has CDR1 GTSNPN and CDR2 SVGIG (reference sequence). This CDR3 region has 21 residues. Here the CDR3 reads CAWSVQMYRGAWAGSGNTIYF.

The genes are TRBV30 and TRBJ2-6; TCRdb indicates TRBD1, and absent DNA this call remains unverified. From germline, CDR1 is GTSNPN and CDR2 SVGIG (reference sequence). The CDR3 totals 14 residues. Here the CDR3 reads CAHPGDSGANVLTF.

V and J are TRBV12-3 or TRBV12-4 and TRBJ2-6; TCRdb indicates TRBD2, and absent DNA this call remains unverified. The CDR3 totals 15 residues. This CDR3 reads CASSRRGSGANVLTF.

The chain links TRBV12-3 or TRBV12-4 to TRBJ2-2. This CDR3 has 15 residues. The CDR3: CASSLKGSRTGELFF.

This chain joins TRBV11-1 and TRBJ1-6; absent DNA, TCRdb's TRBD1 call cannot be checked. The length of the CDR3 is 18 residues. Germline CDR1 SGHAT, CDR2 FQDESV (reference sequence). CDR3 in amino acids: CASSLPTPDSFYNSPLHF. The variable domain in full, completed from reference TRBV11-1 and TRBJ1-6, reads EAEVAQSPRYKITEKSQAVAFWCDPISGHATLYWYRQILGQGPELLVQFQDESVVDDSQLPKDRFSAERLKGVDSTLKIQPAELGDSAMYLCASSLPTPDSFYNSPLHFGNGTRLTVT.

The chain links TRBV4-1 to TRBJ2-1; the D gene TCRdb calls, TRBD2, cannot be checked with no DNA. Germline V gives CDR1 MGHRA, CDR2 YSYEKL. This CDR3 contains 19 residues. This chain's CDR3 is CASQRTPGLAAPSYNEQFF.